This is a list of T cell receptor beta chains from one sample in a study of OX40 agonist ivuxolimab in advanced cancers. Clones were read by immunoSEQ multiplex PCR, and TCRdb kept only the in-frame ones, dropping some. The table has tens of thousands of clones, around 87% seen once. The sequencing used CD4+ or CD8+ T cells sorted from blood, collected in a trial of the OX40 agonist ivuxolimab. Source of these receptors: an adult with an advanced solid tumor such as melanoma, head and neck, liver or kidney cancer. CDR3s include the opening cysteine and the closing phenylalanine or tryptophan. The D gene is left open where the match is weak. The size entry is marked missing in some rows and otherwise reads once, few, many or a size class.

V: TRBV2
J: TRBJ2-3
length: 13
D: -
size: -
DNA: TGTGCCAGCAAGGGGGAGAGCACAGATACGCAGTATTTT
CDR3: CASKGESTDTQYF

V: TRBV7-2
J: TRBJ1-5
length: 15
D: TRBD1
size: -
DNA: TGTGCCAGCAGCCGTACCGGGACAGGGGAGCAGCCCCAGCATTTT
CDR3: CASSRTGTGEQPQHF

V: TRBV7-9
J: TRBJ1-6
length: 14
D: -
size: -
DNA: TGTGCCAGCAGCTTGCAAGACTATAATTCACCCCTCCACTTT
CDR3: CASSLQDYNSPLHF

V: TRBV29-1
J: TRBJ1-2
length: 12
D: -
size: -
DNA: TGCAGCGTTTTTAGTAGCAACTATGGCTACACCTTC
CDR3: CSVFSSNYGYTF

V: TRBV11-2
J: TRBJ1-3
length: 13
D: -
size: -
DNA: TGTGCCAGCAGCTCGGGGGTAGGAAACACCATATATTTT
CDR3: CASSSGVGNTIYF

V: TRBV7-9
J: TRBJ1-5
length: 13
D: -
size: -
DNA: TGTGCCAGCAGCTTAGGGGGCGCCCAGCCCCAGCATTTT
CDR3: CASSLGGAQPQHF

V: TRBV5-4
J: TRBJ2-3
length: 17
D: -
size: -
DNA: TGTGCCAGCAGCTTCCGAAGAACACGGGATTACGCAGATACGCAGTATTTT
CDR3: CASSFRRTRDYADTQYF

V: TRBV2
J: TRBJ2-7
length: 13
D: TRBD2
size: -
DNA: TGTGCCAGCAGACTAGCGGGGGGCTACGAGCAGTACTTC
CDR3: CASRLAGGYEQYF

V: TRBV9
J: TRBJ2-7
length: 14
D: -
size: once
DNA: TGTGCCAGCAGCGTAACTGGCGCCCCCTACGAGCAGTACTTC
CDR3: CASSVTGAPYEQYF

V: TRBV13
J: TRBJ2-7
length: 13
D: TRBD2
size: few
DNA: TGTGCCAGCAGCCGAGGACTAGCGGGAGCTCAGTACTTC
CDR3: CASSRGLAGAQYF

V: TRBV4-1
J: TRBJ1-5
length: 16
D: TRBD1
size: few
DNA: TGCGCCAGCAGCCATTACGGGACAGATAGCAATCAGCCCCAGCATTTT
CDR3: CASSHYGTDSNQPQHF

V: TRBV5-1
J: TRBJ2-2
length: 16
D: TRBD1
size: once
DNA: TGCGCCAGCAGCTTTGACAACAGGGGGCGAACCGGGGAGCTGTTTTTT
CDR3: CASSFDNRGRTGELFF

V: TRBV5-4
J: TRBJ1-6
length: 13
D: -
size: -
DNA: TGTGCCAGCAGCCGGGCAGGGAATTCACCCCTCCACTTT
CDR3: CASSRAGNSPLHF

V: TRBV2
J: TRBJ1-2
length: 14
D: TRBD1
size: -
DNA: TGTGCCAGCAGTGAAATACAGGGGTTCTATGGCTACACCTTC
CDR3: CASSEIQGFYGYTF

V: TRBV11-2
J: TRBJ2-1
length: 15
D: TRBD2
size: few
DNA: TGTGCCAGCAGCTCCGGACTAGCGGGAGGCAATGAGCAGTTCTTC
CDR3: CASSSGLAGGNEQFF

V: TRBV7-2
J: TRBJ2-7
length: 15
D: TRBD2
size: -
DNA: TGTGCCAGCAGCTTAGAAGGCGGGGGAAGCTACGAGCAGTACTTC
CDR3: CASSLEGGGSYEQYF

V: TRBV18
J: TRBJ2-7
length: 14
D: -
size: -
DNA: TGTGCCAGCTCACCATCGGTTAGCGGCTACGAGCAGTACTTC
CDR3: CASSPSVSGYEQYF

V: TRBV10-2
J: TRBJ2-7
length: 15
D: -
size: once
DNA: TGCGCCAGCAGTGAGTTTGTTTCCTTCTCCTACGAGCAGTACTTC
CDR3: CASSEFVSFSYEQYF

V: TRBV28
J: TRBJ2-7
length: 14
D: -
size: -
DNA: TGTGCCAGCAGTTTAATGGGTAGCGTCTACGAGCAGTACTTC
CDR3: CASSLMGSVYEQYF

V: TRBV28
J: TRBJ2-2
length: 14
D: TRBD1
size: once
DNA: TGTGCCAGCAGTTTCAGGGGGCAGGGCGGGGAGCTGTTTTTT
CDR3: CASSFRGQGGELFF

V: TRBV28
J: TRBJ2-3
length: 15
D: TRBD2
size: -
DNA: TGTGCCAGCAGTTTGTTCGCTAGCGGGGCAGATACGCAGTATTTT
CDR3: CASSLFASGADTQYF

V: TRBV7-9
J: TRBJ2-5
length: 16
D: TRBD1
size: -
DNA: TGTGCCAGCAGCCCCCCACGTGACAGGGGTTCAGAGACCCAGTACTTC
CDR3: CASSPPRDRGSETQYF

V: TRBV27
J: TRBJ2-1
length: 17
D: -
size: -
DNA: TGTGCCAGCAGTTTATCGGTCGGCCCATTTAGCATGAATGAGCAGTTCTTC
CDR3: CASSLSVGPFSMNEQFF

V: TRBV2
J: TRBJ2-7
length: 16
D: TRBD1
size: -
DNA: TGTGCCACTCGAGACAGGGATGGTGCGGGCTCCTACGAGCAGTACTTC
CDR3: CATRDRDGAGSYEQYF

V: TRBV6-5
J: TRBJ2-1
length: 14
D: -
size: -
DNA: TGTGCCAGCAGTTACAGTCGGGAGCGGAATGAGCAGTTCTTC
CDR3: CASSYSRERNEQFF

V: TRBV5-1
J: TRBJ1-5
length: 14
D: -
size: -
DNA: TGCGCCAGCAGCTTAACGCCCCCAAATCAGCCCCAGCATTTT
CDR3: CASSLTPPNQPQHF

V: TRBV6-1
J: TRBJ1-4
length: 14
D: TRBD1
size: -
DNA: TGTGCCAGCAGTAAACAGGGGGCTAATGAAAAACTGTTTTTT
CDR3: CASSKQGANEKLFF

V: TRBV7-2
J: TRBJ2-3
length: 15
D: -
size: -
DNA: TGTGCCAGCAGCTCCACTGGGCTCCACACAGATACGCAGTATTTT
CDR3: CASSSTGLHTDTQYF

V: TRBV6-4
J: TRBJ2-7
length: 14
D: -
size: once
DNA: TGTGCCAGCAGTACTAAGGCCGAAAGATACGAGCAGTACTTC
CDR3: CASSTKAERYEQYF

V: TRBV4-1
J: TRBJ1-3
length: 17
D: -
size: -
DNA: TGCGCCAGCAGCAAAAGAGGTCGGGGTACCTCTGGAAACACCATATATTTT
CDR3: CASSKRGRGTSGNTIYF

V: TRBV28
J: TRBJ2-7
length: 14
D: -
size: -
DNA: TGTGCCAGCAGTCCGACAAGTCTTACCTACGAGCAGTACTTC
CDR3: CASSPTSLTYEQYF

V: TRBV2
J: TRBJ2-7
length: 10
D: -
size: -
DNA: TGTGCCAGCAGTATCAACGAGCAGTACTTC
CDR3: CASSINEQYF

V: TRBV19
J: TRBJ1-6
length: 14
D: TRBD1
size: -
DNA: TGTGCCAGTAGTGCGGGGACAGATAATTCACCCCTCCACTTT
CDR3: CASSAGTDNSPLHF

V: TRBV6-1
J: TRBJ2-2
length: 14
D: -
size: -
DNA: TGTGCCAGCAGGAAAGGACTTAACACCGGGGAGCTGTTTTTT
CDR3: CASRKGLNTGELFF

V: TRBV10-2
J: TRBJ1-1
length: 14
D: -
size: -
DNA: TGCGTCAGCAGTGTGGGCAGGGAGAACACTGAAGCTTTCTTT
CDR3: CVSSVGRENTEAFF

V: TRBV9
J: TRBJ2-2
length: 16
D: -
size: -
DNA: TGTGCCAGCAGCGGAGATGGGACATTGAACACCGGGGAGCTGTTTTTT
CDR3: CASSGDGTLNTGELFF

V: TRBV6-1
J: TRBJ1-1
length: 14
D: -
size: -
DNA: TGTGCCAGCAGCGAACAGGCGGTGGGCACTGAAGCTTTCTTT
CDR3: CASSEQAVGTEAFF

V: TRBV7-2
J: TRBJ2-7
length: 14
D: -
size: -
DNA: TGTGCCAGCAGCCCCGCGGCGGCCTCCTACGAGCAGTACTTC
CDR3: CASSPAAASYEQYF

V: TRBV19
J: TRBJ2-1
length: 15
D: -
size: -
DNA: TGTGCCAGTCGCGGTGTATCGGGGCTCAAAGGTGAGCAGTTCTTC
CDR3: CASRGVSGLKGEQFF

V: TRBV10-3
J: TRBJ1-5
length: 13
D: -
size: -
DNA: TGTGCCATCGCAAGGGTGAGCAATCAGCCCCAGCATTTT
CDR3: CAIARVSNQPQHF

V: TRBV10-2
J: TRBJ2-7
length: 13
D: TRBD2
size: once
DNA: TGCGCCAGCAGCGGTAGCGGGAGCTACGAGCAGTACTTC
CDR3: CASSGSGSYEQYF

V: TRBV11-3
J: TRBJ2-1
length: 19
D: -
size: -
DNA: TGTGCCAGCAGCTTAGACTGGGCCAGTGGGATAGGGGCATACAATGAGCAGTTCTTC
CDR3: CASSLDWASGIGAYNEQFF

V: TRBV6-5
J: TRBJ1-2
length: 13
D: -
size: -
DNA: TGTGCCAGCAGTTACTCGAGAGGGGGTGGCTACACCTTC
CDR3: CASSYSRGGGYTF

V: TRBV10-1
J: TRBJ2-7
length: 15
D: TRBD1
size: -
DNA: TGCGCCAGCAGCGAGCCGGGACAGGGGAAGTACGAGCAGTACTTC
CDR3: CASSEPGQGKYEQYF

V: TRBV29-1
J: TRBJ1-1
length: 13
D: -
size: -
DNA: TGCAGCGTTGAGGGACTCAGGAACACTGAAGCTTTCTTT
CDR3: CSVEGLRNTEAFF

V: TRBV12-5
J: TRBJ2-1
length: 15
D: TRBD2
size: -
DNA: TGTGCTAGTGGTTTGGTAACTAGCGGGAGTTATGAGCAGTTCTTC
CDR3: CASGLVTSGSYEQFF

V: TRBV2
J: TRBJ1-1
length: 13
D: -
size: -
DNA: TGTGCCAGCAGTGTTTCTGAGGGCCCTGAAGCTTTCTTT
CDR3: CASSVSEGPEAFF

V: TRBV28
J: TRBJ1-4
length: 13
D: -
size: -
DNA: TGTGCCAGCAGTTTCCGCCGCCATGAAAAACTGTTTTTT
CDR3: CASSFRRHEKLFF

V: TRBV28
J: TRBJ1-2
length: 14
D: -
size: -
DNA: TGTGCCAGCAGTTCGGACAGCGGGGACTATGGCTACACCTTC
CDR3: CASSSDSGDYGYTF

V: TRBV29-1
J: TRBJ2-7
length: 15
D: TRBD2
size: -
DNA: TGCAGCGTTGACGGACTAGCGGCCTCCCCGTACGAGCAGTACTTC
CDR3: CSVDGLAASPYEQYF

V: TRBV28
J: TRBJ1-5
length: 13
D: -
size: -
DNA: TGTGCCAGCAGTTTACGGGTTTGGCAGCCCCAGCATTTT
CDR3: CASSLRVWQPQHF

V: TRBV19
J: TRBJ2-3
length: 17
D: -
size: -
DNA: TGTGCCAGTAGTATATTCGCGGGACTCACTAGCACAGATACGCAGTATTTT
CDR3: CASSIFAGLTSTDTQYF